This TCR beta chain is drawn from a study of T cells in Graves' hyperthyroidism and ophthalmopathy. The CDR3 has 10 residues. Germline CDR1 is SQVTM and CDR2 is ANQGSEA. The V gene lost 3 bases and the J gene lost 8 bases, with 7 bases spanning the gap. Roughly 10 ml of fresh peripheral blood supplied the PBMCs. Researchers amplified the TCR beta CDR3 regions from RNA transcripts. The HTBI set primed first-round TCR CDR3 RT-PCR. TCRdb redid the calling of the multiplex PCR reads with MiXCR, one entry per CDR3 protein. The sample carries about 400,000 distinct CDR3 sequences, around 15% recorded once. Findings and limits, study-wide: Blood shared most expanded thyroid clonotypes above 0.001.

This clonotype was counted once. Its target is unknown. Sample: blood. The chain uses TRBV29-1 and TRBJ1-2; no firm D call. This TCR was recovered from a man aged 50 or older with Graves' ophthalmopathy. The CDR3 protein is CSVDASGYTF. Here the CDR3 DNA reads TGCAGCGTTGATGCTAGCGGCTACACCTTC.